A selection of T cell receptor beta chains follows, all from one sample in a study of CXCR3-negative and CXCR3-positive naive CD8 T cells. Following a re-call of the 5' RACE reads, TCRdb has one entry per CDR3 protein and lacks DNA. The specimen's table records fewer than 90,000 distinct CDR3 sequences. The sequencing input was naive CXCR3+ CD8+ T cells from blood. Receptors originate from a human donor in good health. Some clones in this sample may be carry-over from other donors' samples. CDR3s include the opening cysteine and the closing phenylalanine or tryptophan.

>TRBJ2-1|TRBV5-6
CASSPRGGGNEQFF
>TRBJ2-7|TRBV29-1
CSVEWQKDPYEQYF
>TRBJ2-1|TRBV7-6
CASTHPSSPPQGAHSSYNEQFF
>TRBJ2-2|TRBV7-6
CASSLAGGGVTGELFF
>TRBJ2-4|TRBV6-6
CASSYSGGAWCSF
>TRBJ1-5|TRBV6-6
CASSFSSLKGDQPQHF
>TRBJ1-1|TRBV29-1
CSGWTPDLNTEAFF
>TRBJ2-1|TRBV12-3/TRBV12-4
CASSLANNEQFF
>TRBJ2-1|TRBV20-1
CSTLGPSGGENEQFF
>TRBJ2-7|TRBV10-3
CAISERGTGSYEQYF
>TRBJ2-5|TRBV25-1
CASSEYSRGYQETQYF
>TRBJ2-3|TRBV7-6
CASGSVLAETMIYTDTQYF
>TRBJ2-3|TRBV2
CATTSGRGDTQYF
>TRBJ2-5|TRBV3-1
CASSQVQDPAETQYF
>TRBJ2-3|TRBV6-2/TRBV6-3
CASTEGEGSTDTQYF
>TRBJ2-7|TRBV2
CASSEGTTYEQYF
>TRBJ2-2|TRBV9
CASGRNTGELFF
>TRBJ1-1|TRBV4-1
CASSQDSNTEAFF
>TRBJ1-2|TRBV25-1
CASSTSGTDGYTF
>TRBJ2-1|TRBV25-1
CASSEYLLAGVDNEQFF
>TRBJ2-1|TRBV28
CASSLFSGSYNEQFF
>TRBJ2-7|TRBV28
CASSPGTGGILYEQYF
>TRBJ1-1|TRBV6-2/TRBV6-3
CASSWQGEYPEAFF
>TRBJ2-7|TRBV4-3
CASSQDRVAGSYEQYF
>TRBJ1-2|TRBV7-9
CASSGPTVDTNYGYTF
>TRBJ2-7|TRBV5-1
CASSGTGGEQYF
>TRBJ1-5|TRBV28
CASNLLTENQPQHF
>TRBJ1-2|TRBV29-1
CSVDSGFKRDGYTF
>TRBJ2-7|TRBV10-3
CAISALNPLAGPHEQYF
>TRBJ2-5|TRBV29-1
CSVEDHLSGAAGETQYF
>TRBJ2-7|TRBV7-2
CASSLSGENEQYF
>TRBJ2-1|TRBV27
CASSLSDGLAGVDEQFF
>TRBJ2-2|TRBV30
CAFPDWANTGELFF
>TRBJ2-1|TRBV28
CASSFASGRETEQFF
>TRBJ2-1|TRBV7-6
CASSLAGGGAYNEQFF
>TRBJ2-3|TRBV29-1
CSVDRGQATDTQYF
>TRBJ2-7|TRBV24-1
CATSDFTEGEQYF
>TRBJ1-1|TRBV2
CASSERGQGVVNTEAFF
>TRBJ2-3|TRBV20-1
CSARDRGNTDTQYF
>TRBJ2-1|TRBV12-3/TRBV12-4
CASSLSTRYNEQFF
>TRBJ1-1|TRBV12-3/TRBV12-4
CASSWRQGASTEAFF
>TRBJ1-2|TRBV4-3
CASSPDGASGVYGYTF
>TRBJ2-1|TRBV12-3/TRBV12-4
CASRQNNEQFF
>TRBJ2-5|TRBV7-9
CASSPGSGGKISETQYF
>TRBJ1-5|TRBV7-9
CASSLAEQPEHF
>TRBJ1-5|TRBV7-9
CASSSEGNQPQHF
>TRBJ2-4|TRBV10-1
CASSGDAGGYPAKNIQYF
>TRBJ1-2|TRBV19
CASSSPSGTGGYLVGYTF
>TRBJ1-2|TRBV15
CATSRSGVGGYTF
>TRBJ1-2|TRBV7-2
CASSFDYGYTF
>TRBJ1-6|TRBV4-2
CASSPSPSGNNSPLHF
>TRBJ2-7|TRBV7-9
CATSSPSYEQYF
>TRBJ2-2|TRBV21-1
CASSIQGQNTGELFF
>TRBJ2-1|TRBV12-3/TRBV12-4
CASSLRSSEQFF
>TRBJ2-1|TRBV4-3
CASSQDGNRYNEQFF
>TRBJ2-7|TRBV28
CASSLGDSQGAFYEQYF